Listed below are T cell receptor beta chains from one sample, sequenced in a study of T cell changes during pregnancy in multiple sclerosis. TCRdb's table, derived via immunoSEQ multiplex PCR, lists solely in-frame clones and lacks some. The sample shows around 70,000 clones, roughly 92% of them seen only once. The starting material was peripheral blood, obtained in the second trimester of pregnancy. Receptors were obtained from a female donor with multiple sclerosis, enrolled in a pregnancy study. Each CDR3 is given with its conserved first and last residue. The D gene is left open where the match is weak.

j_call | v_call | d_call | cdr3_nt | cdr3_aa
TRBJ2-5 | TRBV7-2 | TRBD2 | TGTGCCAGCAGCATTCCTAGCGGGGGGGCTGGGGAGACCCAGTACTTC | CASSIPSGGAGETQYF
TRBJ2-4 | TRBV11-3 | TRBD2 | TGTGCCAGCAGCTTAGGAGGGTTAGCGGGGGGCGCAGCCAAAAACATTCAGTACTTC | CASSLGGLAGGAAKNIQYF
TRBJ1-6 | TRBV29-1 | . | TGCAGCGTTGCGGGCGGGTATAATTCACCCCTCCACTTT | CSVAGGYNSPLHF
TRBJ2-1 | TRBV7-8 | . | TGTGCCAGCAGCTTACTAGCGCTGAGCTCCTACAATGAGCAGTTCTTC | CASSLLALSSYNEQFF
TRBJ2-3 | TRBV29-1 | TRBD2 | TGCAGCGTTGCGCCGTCTAGCGGAGCTCGAGATACGCAGTATTTT | CSVAPSSGARDTQYF
TRBJ2-1 | TRBV2 | . | TGTGCCAGCAGTTCAAGCGGGTTGACCTACAATGAGCAGTTCTTC | CASSSSGLTYNEQFF
TRBJ2-5 | TRBV6-5 | . | TGTGCCAGCAGTTACTCTCGGGAGTTAAACCAAGAGACCCAGTACTTC | CASSYSRELNQETQYF
TRBJ2-2 | TRBV6-1 | . | TGTGCCAGCAGTGAATGGGGACAAGTAGACACCGGGGAGCTGTTTTTT | CASSEWGQVDTGELFF
TRBJ1-1 | TRBV4-1 | . | TGCGCCAGCAGCCAAGATCGGGAGACAGTTAACACTGAAGCTTTCTTT | CASSQDRETVNTEAFF
TRBJ2-1 | TRBV7-3 | . | TGTGCCAGCAGCTTAATTTCAGGTGGTGAGCAGTTCTTC | CASSLISGGEQFF
TRBJ2-3 | TRBV6-1 | . | TGTGCCAGCAGTGACTTTGCAGGTCCAACAGATACGCAGTATTTT | CASSDFAGPTDTQYF